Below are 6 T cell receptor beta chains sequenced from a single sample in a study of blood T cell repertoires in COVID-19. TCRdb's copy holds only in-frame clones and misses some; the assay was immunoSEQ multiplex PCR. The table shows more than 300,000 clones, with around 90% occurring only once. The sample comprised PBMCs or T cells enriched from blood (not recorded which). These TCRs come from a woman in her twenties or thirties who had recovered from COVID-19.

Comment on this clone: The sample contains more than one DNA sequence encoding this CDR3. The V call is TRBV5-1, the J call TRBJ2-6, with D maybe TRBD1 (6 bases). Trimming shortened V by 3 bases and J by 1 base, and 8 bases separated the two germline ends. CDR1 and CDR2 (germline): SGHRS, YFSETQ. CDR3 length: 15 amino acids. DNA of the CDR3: TGCGCCAGCAGCTCAACAGGGTCTGGGGCCAACGTCCTGACTTTC. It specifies CASSSTGSGANVLTF. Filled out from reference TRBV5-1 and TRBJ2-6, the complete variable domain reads KAGVTQTPRYLIKTRGQQVTLSCSPISGHRSVSWYQQTPGQGLQFLFEYFSETQRNKGNFPGRFSGRQFSNSRSEMNVSTLELGDSALYLCASSSTGSGANVLTFGAGSRLTVL.

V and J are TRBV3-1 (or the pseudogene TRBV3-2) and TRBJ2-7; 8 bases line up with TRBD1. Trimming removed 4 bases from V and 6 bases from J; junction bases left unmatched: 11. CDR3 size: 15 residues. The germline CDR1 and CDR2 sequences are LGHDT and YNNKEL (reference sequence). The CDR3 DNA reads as TGTGCCAGCAGCCCGGCGACAGGGGTTAGGGGCGAGCAGTACTTC. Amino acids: CASSPATGVRGEQYF.

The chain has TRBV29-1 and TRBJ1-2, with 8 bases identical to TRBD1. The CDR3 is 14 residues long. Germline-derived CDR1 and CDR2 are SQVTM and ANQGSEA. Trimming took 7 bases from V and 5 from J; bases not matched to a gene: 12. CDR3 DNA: TGCAGCGCATCTCCGGGACAGGATATGTATGGCTACACCTTC. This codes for CSASPGQDMYGYTF. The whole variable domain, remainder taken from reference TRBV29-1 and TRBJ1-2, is SAVISQKPSRDICQRGTSLTIQCQVDSQVTMMFWYRQQPGQSLTLIATANQGSEATYESGFVIDKFPISRPNLTFSTLTVSNMSPEDSSIYLCSASPGQDMYGYTFGSGTRLTVV.

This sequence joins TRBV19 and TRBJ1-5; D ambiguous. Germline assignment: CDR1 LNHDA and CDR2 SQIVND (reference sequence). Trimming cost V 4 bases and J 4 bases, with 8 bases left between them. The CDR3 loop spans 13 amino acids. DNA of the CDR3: TGTGCCAGTAGTAGGGCAGCTAATCAGCCCCAGCATTTT. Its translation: CASSRAANQPQHF.

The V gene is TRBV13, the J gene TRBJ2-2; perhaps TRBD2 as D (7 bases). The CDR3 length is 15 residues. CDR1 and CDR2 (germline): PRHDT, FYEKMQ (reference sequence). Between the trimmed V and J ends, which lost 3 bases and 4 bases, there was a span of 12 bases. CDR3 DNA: TGTGCCAGCAGCTTCGGGGGGCGGGTCACCGGGGAGCTGTTTTTT. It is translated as CASSFGGRVTGELFF.

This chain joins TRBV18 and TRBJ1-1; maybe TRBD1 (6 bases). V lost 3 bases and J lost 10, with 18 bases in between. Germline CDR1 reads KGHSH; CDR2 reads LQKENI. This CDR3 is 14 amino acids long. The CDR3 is CASSPTDRLRSAFF. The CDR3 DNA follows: TGTGCCAGCTCACCGACGGACAGACTTCGCTCAGCTTTCTTT.